These T cell receptor beta chains were read from a single sample in a study of CD8+ T cells in alopecia areata. Sequenced by immunoSEQ multiplex PCR; TCRdb stores in-frame clones only, minus some. Of fewer than 250,000 clones in the sample, around 60% were seen once. The input for sequencing was CD4+ T cells sorted from blood, taken around week 47, from a patient treated with tofacitinib. These receptors were obtained from a human donor with alopecia areata. The CDR3 runs from the conserved cysteine through the conserved F or W. The D gene is left open where the match is weak. Clone size, where shown, is once, few, many, or a class for clones that have expanded.

j_call: TRBJ1-2; cdr3_length: 12; clone_size: -; d_call: -; v_call: TRBV30; cdr3_nt: TGTGCCTGGAGTCATGGGGGTAGTGGCTACACCTTC; cdr3_aa: CAWSHGGSGYTF
j_call: TRBJ2-7; cdr3_length: 15; clone_size: once; d_call: -; v_call: TRBV30; cdr3_nt: TGTGCCTGGAGTTATCGGCCAGGCCGCTCCTACGAGCAGTACTTC; cdr3_aa: CAWSYRPGRSYEQYF
j_call: TRBJ2-7; cdr3_length: 15; clone_size: -; d_call: TRBD2; v_call: TRBV7-2; cdr3_nt: TGTGCCAGCAGCTTAAACGGGGGGTTAACCTACGAGCAGTACTTC; cdr3_aa: CASSLNGGLTYEQYF
j_call: TRBJ1-6; cdr3_length: 16; clone_size: -; d_call: -; v_call: TRBV7-2; cdr3_nt: TGTGCCAGCAACCAGGACCGGAGCTCCTATAATTCACCCCTCCACTTT; cdr3_aa: CASNQDRSSYNSPLHF
j_call: TRBJ1-2; cdr3_length: 11; clone_size: few; d_call: -; v_call: TRBV20-1; cdr3_nt: TGCAGTGCTAGAGCAGGTTATGGCTACACCTTC; cdr3_aa: CSARAGYGYTF
j_call: TRBJ1-2; cdr3_length: 13; clone_size: -; d_call: TRBD1; v_call: TRBV30; cdr3_nt: TGTGCCTGGAACCCAGGGGGCGGCTTTGGCTACACCTTC; cdr3_aa: CAWNPGGGFGYTF
j_call: TRBJ2-1; cdr3_length: 14; clone_size: -; d_call: TRBD2; v_call: TRBV13; cdr3_nt: TGTGCCAGCAGCTATCTAGCGGGGAGCAATGAGCAGTTCTTC; cdr3_aa: CASSYLAGSNEQFF
j_call: TRBJ1-6; cdr3_length: 13; clone_size: few; d_call: -; v_call: TRBV7-3; cdr3_nt: TGTGCCAGCAGCTCAGAAATGTATACGCCCCTCCACTTT; cdr3_aa: CASSSEMYTPLHF
j_call: TRBJ2-7; cdr3_length: 16; clone_size: few; d_call: -; v_call: TRBV4-1; cdr3_nt: TGCGCCAGCAGCCCCGAAAACCCGGGACCGGCCTACGAGCAGTACTTC; cdr3_aa: CASSPENPGPAYEQYF
j_call: TRBJ1-2; cdr3_length: 12; clone_size: -; d_call: -; v_call: TRBV30; cdr3_nt: TGTGCCTGGAGTTTGGGAGGGGATGGCTACACCTTC; cdr3_aa: CAWSLGGDGYTF
j_call: TRBJ1-2; cdr3_length: 10; clone_size: few; d_call: -; v_call: TRBV20-1; cdr3_nt: TGCAGTGCTACAGGGAATGGCTACACCTTC; cdr3_aa: CSATGNGYTF
j_call: TRBJ2-1; cdr3_length: 16; clone_size: -; d_call: -; v_call: TRBV30; cdr3_nt: TGTGCCTGGAGTGACGGGCCTCAGAGCTCCTACAATGAGCAGTTCTTC; cdr3_aa: CAWSDGPQSSYNEQFF
j_call: TRBJ1-1; cdr3_length: 12; clone_size: -; d_call: -; v_call: TRBV29-1; cdr3_nt: TGCAGCGTTGAGGGACAGAACACTGAAGCTTTCTTT; cdr3_aa: CSVEGQNTEAFF
j_call: TRBJ1-2; cdr3_length: 13; clone_size: -; d_call: -; v_call: TRBV5-5; cdr3_nt: TGTGCCAGCAGCCGTCAGGGTGTCAATGGCTACACCTTC; cdr3_aa: CASSRQGVNGYTF
j_call: TRBJ2-7; cdr3_length: 16; clone_size: -; d_call: -; v_call: TRBV2; cdr3_nt: TGTGCCAGCAGCCCGACGCAACCGCCCCGCTCCTACGAGCAGTACTTC; cdr3_aa: CASSPTQPPRSYEQYF
j_call: TRBJ2-1; cdr3_length: 14; clone_size: few; d_call: -; v_call: TRBV2; cdr3_nt: TGTGCCTGGATTCGGGGGAACTCCTACAATGAGCAGTTCTTC; cdr3_aa: CAWIRGNSYNEQFF
j_call: TRBJ1-1; cdr3_length: 13; clone_size: -; d_call: -; v_call: TRBV18; cdr3_nt: TGTGCCAGCTCACCAGGGTTGAACACTGAAGCTTTCTTT; cdr3_aa: CASSPGLNTEAFF
j_call: TRBJ1-2; cdr3_length: 12; clone_size: -; d_call: -; v_call: TRBV6-6; cdr3_nt: TGTGCCAGCAGTTTGTACAGTTCTGGCTACACCTTC; cdr3_aa: CASSLYSSGYTF
j_call: TRBJ2-3; cdr3_length: 15; clone_size: few; d_call: TRBD2; v_call: TRBV4-3; cdr3_nt: TGCGCCAGCAGCCATAGCGGGGGGGTTGAGGATACGCAGTATTTT; cdr3_aa: CASSHSGGVEDTQYF
j_call: TRBJ1-1; cdr3_length: 11; clone_size: -; d_call: -; v_call: TRBV30; cdr3_nt: TGTGTCGGGGATATGAACACTGAAGCTTTCTTT; cdr3_aa: CVGDMNTEAFF
j_call: TRBJ1-5; cdr3_length: 14; clone_size: -; d_call: -; v_call: TRBV6-6; cdr3_nt: TGTGCCAGCCTAGGCCCCGGGGGGAATCAGCCCCAGCATTTT; cdr3_aa: CASLGPGGNQPQHF
j_call: TRBJ2-7; cdr3_length: 15; clone_size: -; d_call: -; v_call: TRBV4-3; cdr3_nt: TGCGCCAGCAGCCAAGATGGCGGGGTCAGCTACGAGCAGTACTTC; cdr3_aa: CASSQDGGVSYEQYF
j_call: TRBJ2-2; cdr3_length: 14; clone_size: -; d_call: -; v_call: TRBV30; cdr3_nt: TGTGCCTGGAGTGTGGGTACGAACACCGGGGAGCTGTTTTTT; cdr3_aa: CAWSVGTNTGELFF
j_call: TRBJ1-1; cdr3_length: 15; clone_size: few; d_call: -; v_call: TRBV29-1; cdr3_nt: TGCAGCGTTGAAGAAGGCGGGGGCATTAACACTGAAGCTTTCTTT; cdr3_aa: CSVEEGGGINTEAFF
j_call: TRBJ2-2; cdr3_length: 14; clone_size: -; d_call: -; v_call: TRBV7-2; cdr3_nt: TGTGCCAGCAGCCTAGAATCCTACACCGGGGAGCTGTTTTTT; cdr3_aa: CASSLESYTGELFF
j_call: TRBJ2-1; cdr3_length: 14; clone_size: -; d_call: TRBD2; v_call: TRBV29-1; cdr3_nt: TGCAGCGTTGAATTTGACGGGGGGGCCTGGGAGCAGTTCTTC; cdr3_aa: CSVEFDGGAWEQFF
j_call: TRBJ2-6; cdr3_length: 17; clone_size: -; d_call: -; v_call: TRBV15; cdr3_nt: TGTGCCACCAGCAGGGATGGGACCCTCGTCGCCGCCAACGTCCTGACTTTC; cdr3_aa: CATSRDGTLVAANVLTF
j_call: TRBJ1-1; cdr3_length: 13; clone_size: -; d_call: -; v_call: TRBV29-1; cdr3_nt: TGCAGCGTTGTGAATAGGGTTGGGACTGAAGCTTTCTTT; cdr3_aa: CSVVNRVGTEAFF
j_call: TRBJ2-2; cdr3_length: 15; clone_size: -; d_call: -; v_call: TRBV11-3; cdr3_nt: TGTGCCAGCAGCTATAGAGGTGTTGGCACCGGGGAGCTGTTTTTT; cdr3_aa: CASSYRGVGTGELFF
j_call: TRBJ2-1; cdr3_length: 14; clone_size: -; d_call: TRBD1; v_call: TRBV30; cdr3_nt: TGTGCCTGGAGTGGGACAGGCTCCTACAATGAGCAGTTCTTC; cdr3_aa: CAWSGTGSYNEQFF
j_call: TRBJ1-5; cdr3_length: 10; clone_size: -; d_call: -; v_call: TRBV7-2; cdr3_nt: TGTGCCAGCCCTCTATGGCCCCAGCATTTT; cdr3_aa: CASPLWPQHF
j_call: TRBJ1-2; cdr3_length: 13; clone_size: -; d_call: -; v_call: TRBV7-3; cdr3_nt: TGTGCCAGCAGCCTAGCTCGGGGCTATGGCTACACCTTC; cdr3_aa: CASSLARGYGYTF
j_call: TRBJ2-7; cdr3_length: 17; clone_size: -; d_call: -; v_call: TRBV5-1; cdr3_nt: TGCGCCAGCAGCTTGGGGGGTCAGCTGATATCCTCCTACGAGCAGTACTTC; cdr3_aa: CASSLGGQLISSYEQYF
j_call: TRBJ1-5; cdr3_length: 15; clone_size: -; d_call: -; v_call: TRBV5-1; cdr3_nt: TGCGCCAGCAGCTTGGATAGTTATAGCAATCAGCCCCAGCATTTT; cdr3_aa: CASSLDSYSNQPQHF
j_call: TRBJ1-1; cdr3_length: 12; clone_size: few; d_call: -; v_call: TRBV6-5; cdr3_nt: TGTGCCAGCAGTTACTCAGGAAAGGAAGCTTTCTTT; cdr3_aa: CASSYSGKEAFF
j_call: TRBJ2-1; cdr3_length: 14; clone_size: few; d_call: -; v_call: TRBV10-3; cdr3_nt: TGTGCCATCAGTGATACGGCGGAATACAATGAGCAGTTCTTC; cdr3_aa: CAISDTAEYNEQFF
j_call: TRBJ1-4; cdr3_length: 14; clone_size: many; d_call: TRBD1; v_call: TRBV11-2; cdr3_nt: TGTGCCAGCAGCTTGGGGACAGGGAGTGAAAAACTGTTTTTT; cdr3_aa: CASSLGTGSEKLFF
j_call: TRBJ1-1; cdr3_length: 11; clone_size: -; d_call: -; v_call: TRBV29-1; cdr3_nt: TGCAGCGTGACGGGAAGCGCTGAAGCTTTCTTT; cdr3_aa: CSVTGSAEAFF
j_call: TRBJ2-7; cdr3_length: 12; clone_size: -; d_call: TRBD1; v_call: TRBV29-1; cdr3_nt: TGCAGCGTGAGGACCAGGGGGCACGAGCAGTACTTC; cdr3_aa: CSVRTRGHEQYF
j_call: TRBJ1-5; cdr3_length: 13; clone_size: once; d_call: -; v_call: TRBV30; cdr3_nt: TGTGCCTGGAGTCAGGGATTGAATCAGCCCCAGCATTTT; cdr3_aa: CAWSQGLNQPQHF
j_call: TRBJ1-2; cdr3_length: 13; clone_size: -; d_call: -; v_call: TRBV30; cdr3_nt: TGTGCCTGGAGTCCAGGGTTGGACTATGGCTACACCTTC; cdr3_aa: CAWSPGLDYGYTF
j_call: TRBJ1-6; cdr3_length: 13; clone_size: -; d_call: -; v_call: TRBV4-2; cdr3_nt: TGTGCCAGCAGCCCGCTCGAGGGAACACCCCTCCACTTT; cdr3_aa: CASSPLEGTPLHF
j_call: TRBJ1-5; cdr3_length: 13; clone_size: -; d_call: -; v_call: TRBV2; cdr3_nt: TGTGCCAGCAGTGAAAGTGGCAATCAGCCCCAGCATTTT; cdr3_aa: CASSESGNQPQHF
j_call: TRBJ2-1; cdr3_length: 13; clone_size: -; d_call: -; v_call: TRBV29-1; cdr3_nt: TGCAGTTTTGACCGCTATGTGGACAATGAGCAGTTCTTC; cdr3_aa: CSFDRYVDNEQFF
j_call: TRBJ1-6; cdr3_length: 15; clone_size: -; d_call: -; v_call: TRBV7-2; cdr3_nt: TGTGCCAGCAGCCCGGGGGCGGGGACACTGGCACCCCTCCACTTT; cdr3_aa: CASSPGAGTLAPLHF
j_call: TRBJ1-1; cdr3_length: 15; clone_size: -; d_call: -; v_call: TRBV7-9; cdr3_nt: TGTGCCAGCAGCTACAACGGGGAGATGAACACTGAAGCTTTCTTT; cdr3_aa: CASSYNGEMNTEAFF
j_call: TRBJ1-6; cdr3_length: 11; clone_size: few; d_call: -; v_call: TRBV25-1; cdr3_nt: TGTGCCAGCAGTGAATATGCCCACCTCCACTTT; cdr3_aa: CASSEYAHLHF
j_call: TRBJ1-2; cdr3_length: 14; clone_size: few; d_call: -; v_call: TRBV10-2; cdr3_nt: TGCGCCAGCAGTTCAACAGCGGAGTGGGGGGCCTACACCTTC; cdr3_aa: CASSSTAEWGAYTF
j_call: TRBJ2-1; cdr3_length: 13; clone_size: -; d_call: -; v_call: TRBV7-2; cdr3_nt: TGTGCCAGCAGCTTAACAGGGTACAATGAGCAGTTCTTC; cdr3_aa: CASSLTGYNEQFF
j_call: TRBJ1-6; cdr3_length: 15; clone_size: few; d_call: TRBD1; v_call: TRBV7-2; cdr3_nt: TGTGCCAGCCGAGGACAGGTCCTCTATAATTCACCCCTCCACTTT; cdr3_aa: CASRGQVLYNSPLHF
j_call: TRBJ2-3; cdr3_length: 12; clone_size: -; d_call: -; v_call: TRBV23-1; cdr3_nt: TGCGCCAGCGGACTAAGCACAGATACGCAGTATTTT; cdr3_aa: CASGLSTDTQYF